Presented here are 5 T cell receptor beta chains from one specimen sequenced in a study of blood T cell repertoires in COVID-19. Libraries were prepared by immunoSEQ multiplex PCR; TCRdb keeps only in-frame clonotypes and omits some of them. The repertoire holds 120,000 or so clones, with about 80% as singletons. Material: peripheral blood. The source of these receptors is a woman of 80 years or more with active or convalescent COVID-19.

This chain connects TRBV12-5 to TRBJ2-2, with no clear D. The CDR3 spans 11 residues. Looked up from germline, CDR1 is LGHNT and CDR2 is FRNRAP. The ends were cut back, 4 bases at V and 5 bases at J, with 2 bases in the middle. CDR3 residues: CASGSTGELFF. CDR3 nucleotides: TGTGCTAGTGGTTCAACCGGGGAGCTGTTTTTT.

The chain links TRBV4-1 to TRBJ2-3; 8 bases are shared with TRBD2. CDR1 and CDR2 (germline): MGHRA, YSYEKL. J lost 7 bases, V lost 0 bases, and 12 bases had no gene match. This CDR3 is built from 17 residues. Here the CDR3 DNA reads TGCGCCAGCAGCCAAGAGTTAGCAGCGGGAGAGGGAAATACGCAGTATTTT. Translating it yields CASSQELAAGEGNTQYF.

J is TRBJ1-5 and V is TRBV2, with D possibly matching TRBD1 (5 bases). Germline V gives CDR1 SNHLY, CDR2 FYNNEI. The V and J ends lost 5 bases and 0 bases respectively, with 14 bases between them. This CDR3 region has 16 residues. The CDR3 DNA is TGTGCCAGCAGTAGCCAAGGGGCAAATAGCAATCAGCCCCAGCATTTT. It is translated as CASSSQGANSNQPQHF. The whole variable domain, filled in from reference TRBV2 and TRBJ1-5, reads EPEVTQTPSHQVTQMGQEVILRCVPISNHLYFYWYRQILGQKVEFLVSFYNNEISEKSEIFDDQFSVERPDGSNFTLKIRSTKLEDSAMYFCASSSQGANSNQPQHFGDGTRLSIL.

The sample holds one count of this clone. For the CDR3, the DNA is TGTGCCAGCCGGGACACCAACACCGGGGAGCTGTTTTTT. Translated: CASRDTNTGELFF. V gene TRBV25-1 combines with J gene TRBJ2-2; D might be TRBD1 (6 bases). The CDR3 sequence is 13 residues long. Trimming took off 8 bases at V and 2 bases at J, with 9 bases between the two ends. Germline loops: CDR1 MGHDK, CDR2 SYGVNS.

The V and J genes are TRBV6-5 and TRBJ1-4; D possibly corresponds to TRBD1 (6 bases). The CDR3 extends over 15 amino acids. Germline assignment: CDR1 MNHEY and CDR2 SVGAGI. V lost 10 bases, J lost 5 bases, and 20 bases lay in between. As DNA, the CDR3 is TGTGCCACCTCAGGGGCAACAGGGCTGAATGAAAAACTGTTTTTT. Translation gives CATSGATGLNEKLFF.